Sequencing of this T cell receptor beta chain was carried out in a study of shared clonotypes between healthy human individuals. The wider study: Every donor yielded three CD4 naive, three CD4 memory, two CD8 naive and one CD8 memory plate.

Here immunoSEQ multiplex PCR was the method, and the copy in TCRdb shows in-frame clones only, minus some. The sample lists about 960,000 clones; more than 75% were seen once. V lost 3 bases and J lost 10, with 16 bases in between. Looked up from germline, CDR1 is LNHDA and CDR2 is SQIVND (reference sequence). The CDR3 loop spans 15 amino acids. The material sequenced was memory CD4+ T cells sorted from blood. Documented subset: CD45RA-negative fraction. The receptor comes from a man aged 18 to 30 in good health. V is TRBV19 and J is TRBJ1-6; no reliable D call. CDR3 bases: TGTGCCAGTAGTATGGTGGCCGACGCTCGGTCACCCCTCCACTTT. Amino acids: CASSMVADARSPLHF.